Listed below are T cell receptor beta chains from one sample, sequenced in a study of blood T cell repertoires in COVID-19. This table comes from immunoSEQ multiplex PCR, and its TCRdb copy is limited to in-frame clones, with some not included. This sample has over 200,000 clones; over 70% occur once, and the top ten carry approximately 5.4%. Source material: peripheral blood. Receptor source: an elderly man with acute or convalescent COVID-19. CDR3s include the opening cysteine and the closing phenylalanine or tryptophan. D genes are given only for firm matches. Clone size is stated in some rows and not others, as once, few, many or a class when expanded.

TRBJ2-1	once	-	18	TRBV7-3	CASRDTGRSSAKDNEQFF	TGTGCCAGCAGGGACACGGGAAGGTCTAGCGCGAAAGACAATGAGCAGTTCTTC
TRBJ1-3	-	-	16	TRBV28	CASSTQHQGWGNTIYF	TGTGCCAGCAGTACGCAACACCAGGGTTGGGGAAACACCATATATTTT
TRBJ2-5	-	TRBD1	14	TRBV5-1	CASSSTGAQETQYF	TGCGCCAGCAGCTCGACAGGGGCTCAAGAGACCCAGTACTTC
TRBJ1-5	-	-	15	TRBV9	CASSVAGGGNQPQHF	TGTGCCAGCAGCGTAGCGGGGGGGGGCAATCAGCCCCAGCATTTT
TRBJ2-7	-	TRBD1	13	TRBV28	CATDRTGTYEQYF	TGTGCCACCGACCGGACAGGAACCTACGAGCAGTACTTC
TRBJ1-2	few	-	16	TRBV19	CASSMGTLVVPYGYTF	TGTGCCAGTAGTATGGGCACCCTTGTAGTGCCCTATGGCTACACCTTC
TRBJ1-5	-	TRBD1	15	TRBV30	CAWSSTGDTNQPQHF	TGTGCCTGGAGTTCTACAGGGGATACCAATCAGCCCCAGCATTTT
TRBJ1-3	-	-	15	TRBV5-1	CASSQGSRAGNTIYF	TGCGCCAGCAGCCAGGGGTCCCGAGCTGGAAACACCATATATTTT
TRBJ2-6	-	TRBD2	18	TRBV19	CASSSRTSGRAGANVLTF	TGTGCCAGTAGTTCCAGGACTAGCGGGAGAGCTGGGGCCAACGTCCTGACTTTC
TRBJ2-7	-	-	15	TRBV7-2	CASSLGRGRTYEQYF	TGTGCCAGCAGCTTAGGGCGGGGGCGAACCTACGAGCAGTACTTC
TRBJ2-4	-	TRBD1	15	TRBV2	CASTPDRAAKNIQYF	TGTGCCAGCACTCCGGACAGGGCAGCCAAAAACATTCAGTACTTC
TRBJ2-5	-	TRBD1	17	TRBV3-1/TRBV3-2	CASSSPLGTGDQETQYF	TGTGCCAGCAGCTCACCACTCGGGACAGGGGATCAAGAGACCCAGTACTTC
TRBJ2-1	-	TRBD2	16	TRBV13	CASSATSGILKDEQFF	TGTGCCAGCAGCGCTACTAGCGGGATTTTAAAGGATGAGCAGTTCTTC
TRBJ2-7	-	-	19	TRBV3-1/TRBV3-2	CASSQGKRTDIPRAYEQYF	TGTGCCAGCAGCCAAGGCAAACGAACAGATATCCCACGCGCCTACGAGCAGTACTTC
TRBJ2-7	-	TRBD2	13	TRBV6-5	CASRLAGAYEQYF	TGTGCCAGCCGGCTAGCGGGAGCCTACGAGCAGTACTTC
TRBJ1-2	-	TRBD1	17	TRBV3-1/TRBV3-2	CASSQANDRVYSYGYTF	TGTGCCAGCAGCCAAGCCAATGACAGGGTCTATTCCTATGGCTACACCTTC
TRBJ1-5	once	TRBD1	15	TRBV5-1	CASSLGTGHNQPQHF	TGCGCCAGCAGCTTGGGGACAGGGCACAATCAGCCCCAGCATTTT
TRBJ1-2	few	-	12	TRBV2	CASRAAGSGYTF	TGTGCCAGCAGGGCGGCGGGCTCTGGCTACACCTTC
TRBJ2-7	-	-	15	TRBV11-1	CASSLEIAASYEQYF	TGTGCCAGCAGCTTAGAGATAGCGGCCTCCTACGAGCAGTACTTC
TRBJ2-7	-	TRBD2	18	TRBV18	CASSPSVFGRGGHHEQYF	TGTGCCAGCTCACCAAGTGTATTTGGGCGGGGGGGCCATCACGAGCAGTACTTC
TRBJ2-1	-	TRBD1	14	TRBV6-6	CASSLGQGWDEQFF	TGTGCCAGCAGTCTTGGACAGGGGTGGGATGAGCAGTTCTTC
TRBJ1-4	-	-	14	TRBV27	CASSLRRGNEKLFF	TGTGCCAGCAGTTTACGTCGGGGTAACGAAAAACTGTTTTTT
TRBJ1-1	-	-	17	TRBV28	CASSLWGQGPMNTEAFF	TGTGCCAGCAGTTTATGGGGGCAGGGCCCTATGAACACTGAAGCTTTCTTT
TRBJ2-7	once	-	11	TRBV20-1	CSVRLTYEQYF	TGCAGTGTCCGACTTACCTACGAGCAGTACTTC
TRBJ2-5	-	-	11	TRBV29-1	CSVAGEETQYF	TGCAGCGTTGCCGGGGAAGAGACCCAGTACTTC
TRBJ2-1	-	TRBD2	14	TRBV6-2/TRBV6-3	CASTPGGVFNEQFF	TGTGCCAGCACCCCCGGGGGGGTATTCAATGAGCAGTTCTTC
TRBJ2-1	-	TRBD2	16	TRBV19	CASSTLAGRGWNEQFF	TGTGCCAGTAGTACCCTTGCCGGGAGGGGGTGGAATGAGCAGTTCTTC
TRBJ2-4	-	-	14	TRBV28	CASSASPVGDIQYF	TGTGCCAGCAGTGCCTCGCCAGTAGGGGACATTCAGTACTTC
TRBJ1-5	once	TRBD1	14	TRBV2	CASSGQGDAQPQHF	TGTGCCAGCAGCGGACAGGGAGACGCTCAGCCCCAGCATTTT
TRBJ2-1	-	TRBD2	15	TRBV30	CASPRTSGRTNEQFF	TGTGCCTCACCTCGGACTAGCGGGAGGACGAATGAGCAGTTCTTC
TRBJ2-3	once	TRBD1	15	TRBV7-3	CASSQTGVGGDTQYF	TGTGCCAGCAGCCAGACAGGGGTGGGTGGAGATACGCAGTATTTT
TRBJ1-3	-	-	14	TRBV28	CASSLGRAGNTIYF	TGTGCCAGCAGTTTAGGGAGAGCTGGAAACACCATATATTTT
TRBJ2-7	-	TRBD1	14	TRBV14	CASSQGQGFYEQYF	TGTGCCAGCAGCCAAGGACAGGGCTTCTACGAGCAGTACTTC
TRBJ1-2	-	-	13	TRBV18	CASSPPSRSGYTF	TGTGCCAGCTCACCCCCTTCCCGTTCCGGCTACACCTTC
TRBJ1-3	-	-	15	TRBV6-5	CASSLGGVSGNTIYF	TGTGCCAGCAGTCTCGGCGGGGTCTCTGGAAACACCATATATTTT
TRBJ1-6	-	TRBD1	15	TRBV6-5	CASSKTGVDNSPLHF	TGTGCCAGCAGTAAGACAGGGGTCGATAATTCACCCCTCCACTTT
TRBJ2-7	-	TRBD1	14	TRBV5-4	CASSLDRGNYEQYF	TGTGCCAGCAGCTTGGACAGGGGAAACTACGAGCAGTACTTC
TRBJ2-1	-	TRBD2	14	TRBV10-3	CAISMPGGGGEQFF	TGTGCCATCAGTATGCCAGGTGGGGGGGGTGAGCAGTTCTTC
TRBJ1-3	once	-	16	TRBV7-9	CASSLGGPNSGNTIYF	TGTGCCAGCAGCTTAGGGGGGCCCAACTCTGGAAACACCATATATTTT
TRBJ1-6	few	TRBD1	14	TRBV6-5	CASSPGTANSPLHF	TGTGCCAGCAGTCCCGGGACAGCGAATTCACCCCTCCACTTT
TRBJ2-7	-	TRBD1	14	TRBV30	CAWRRTGRTYEQYF	TGTGCCTGGAGACGGACAGGTCGGACCTACGAGCAGTACTTC
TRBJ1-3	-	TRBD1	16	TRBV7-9	CASSPLDRGPGNTIYF	TGTGCCAGCAGCCCCTTGGACAGGGGCCCTGGAAACACCATATATTTT
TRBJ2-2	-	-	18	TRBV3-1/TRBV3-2	CASSNTGAGQANTGELFF	TGTGCCAGCAGCAACACTGGGGCAGGACAAGCGAACACCGGGGAGCTGTTTTTT
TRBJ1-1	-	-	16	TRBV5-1	CASSPEVGSRSTEAFF	TGCGCCAGCAGCCCGGAGGTCGGGAGTCGGAGCACTGAAGCTTTCTTT
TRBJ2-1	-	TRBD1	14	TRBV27	CASTRDRSYNEQFF	TGTGCCAGCACCCGGGACAGAAGCTACAATGAGCAGTTCTTC
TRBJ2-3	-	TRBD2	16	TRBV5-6	CASSVPKAGGPDTQYF	TGTGCCAGCAGCGTACCGAAAGCGGGGGGTCCGGATACGCAGTATTTT
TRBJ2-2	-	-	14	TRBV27	CASSLSQGAKELFF	TGTGCCAGCAGTTTATCCCAAGGGGCGAAGGAGCTGTTTTTT
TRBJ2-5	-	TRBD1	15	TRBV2	CASRSGQGPRETQYF	TGTGCCAGCCGGAGTGGACAGGGGCCTCGGGAGACCCAGTACTTC